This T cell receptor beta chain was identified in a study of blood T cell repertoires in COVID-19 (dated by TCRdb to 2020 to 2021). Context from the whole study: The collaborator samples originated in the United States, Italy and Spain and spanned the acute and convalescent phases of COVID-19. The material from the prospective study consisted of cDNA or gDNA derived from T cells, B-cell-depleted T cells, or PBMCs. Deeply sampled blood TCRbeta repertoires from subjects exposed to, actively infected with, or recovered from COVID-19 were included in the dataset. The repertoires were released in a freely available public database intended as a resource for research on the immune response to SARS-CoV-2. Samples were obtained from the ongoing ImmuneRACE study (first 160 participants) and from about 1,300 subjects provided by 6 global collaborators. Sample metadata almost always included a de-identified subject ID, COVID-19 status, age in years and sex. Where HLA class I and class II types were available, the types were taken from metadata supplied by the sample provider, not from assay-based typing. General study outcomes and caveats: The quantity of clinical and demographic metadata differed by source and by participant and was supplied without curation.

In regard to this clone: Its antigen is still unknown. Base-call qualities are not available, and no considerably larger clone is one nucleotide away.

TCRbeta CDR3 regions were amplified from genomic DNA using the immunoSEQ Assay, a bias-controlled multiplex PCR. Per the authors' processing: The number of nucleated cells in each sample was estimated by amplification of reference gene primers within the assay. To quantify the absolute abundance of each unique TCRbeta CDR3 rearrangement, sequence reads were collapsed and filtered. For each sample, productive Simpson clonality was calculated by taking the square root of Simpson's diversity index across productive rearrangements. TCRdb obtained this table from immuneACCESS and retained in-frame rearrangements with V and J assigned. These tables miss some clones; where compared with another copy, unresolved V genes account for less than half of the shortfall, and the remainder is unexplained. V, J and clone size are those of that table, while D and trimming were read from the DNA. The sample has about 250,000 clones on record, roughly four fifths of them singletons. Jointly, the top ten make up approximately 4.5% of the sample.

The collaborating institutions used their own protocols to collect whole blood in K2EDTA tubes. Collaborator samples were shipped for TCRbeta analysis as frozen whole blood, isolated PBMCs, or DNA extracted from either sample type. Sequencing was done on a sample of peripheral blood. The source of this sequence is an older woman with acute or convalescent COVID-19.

The bases are TGTGCCAGTACAAGGGGTGCTAACTATGGCTACACCTTC. This translates into CASTRGANYGYTF. The chain links TRBV19 with TRBJ1-2; matching of 5 bases hints at TRBD1 as the D gene. V and J are truncated by 7 bases and 0 bases respectively, leaving an intervening sequence of 9 bases. CDR1 and CDR2, looked up from the germline V gene (reference sequence), are LNHDA and SQIVND. Measured from the cysteine to the phenylalanine, the CDR3 is 13 residues long. Left in the record is the CDR3 DNA by itself, 39 bases read in frame from the first base.